This TCR beta chain came from a study of shared clonotypes between healthy human individuals. Study overall: There were three CD4 naive, three CD4 memory, two CD8 naive and one CD8 memory plates per donor.

The CDR3 has 13 residues. V was shortened by 7 bases and J by 2 bases, with 9 bases between the two germline ends. CDR1 is SNHLY, CDR2 FYNNEI, per germline. For this clone: What it binds is unknown.

It was into CD45RA+ naive and CD45RA-negative memory subsets that the CD4+ cells were split. Study-level findings and limits: Inspection by rarefaction showed sorted-subset sequencing to be incomplete despite large depth. Naive subsets, compared against memory subsets, generally had larger estimated richness values.

Method: immunoSEQ multiplex PCR; TCRdb's copy keeps in-frame clones and lacks some. The sample has about 1.5 million clones, around 98% seen once. The specimen was naive CD4+ T cells sorted from blood. Noted subset: CD45RA+ positively selected. The source of this sequence is a man younger than 45 in good health. The chain employs TRBV2 and TRBJ1-5, with no clear D. Written as DNA, the CDR3 is TGTGCCAGCAAGAGGTCGGGCAATCAGCCCCAGCATTTT. It yields the protein CASKRSGNQPQHF.